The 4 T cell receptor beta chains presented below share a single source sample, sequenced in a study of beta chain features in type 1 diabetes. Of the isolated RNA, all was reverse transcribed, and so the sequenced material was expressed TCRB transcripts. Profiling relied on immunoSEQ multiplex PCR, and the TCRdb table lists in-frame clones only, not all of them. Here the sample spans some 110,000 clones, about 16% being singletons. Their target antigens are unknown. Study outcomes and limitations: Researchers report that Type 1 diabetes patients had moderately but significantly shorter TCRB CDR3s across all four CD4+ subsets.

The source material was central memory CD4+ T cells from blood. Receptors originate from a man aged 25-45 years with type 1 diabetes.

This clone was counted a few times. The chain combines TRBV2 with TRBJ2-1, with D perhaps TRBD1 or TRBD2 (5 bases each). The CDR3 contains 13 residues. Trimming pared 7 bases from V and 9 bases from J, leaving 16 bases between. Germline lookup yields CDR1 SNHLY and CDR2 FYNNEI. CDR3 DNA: TGTGCCAGCAAGGGTCAACCTGGGGGTGAGCAGTTCTTC. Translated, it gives CASKGQPGGEQFF.

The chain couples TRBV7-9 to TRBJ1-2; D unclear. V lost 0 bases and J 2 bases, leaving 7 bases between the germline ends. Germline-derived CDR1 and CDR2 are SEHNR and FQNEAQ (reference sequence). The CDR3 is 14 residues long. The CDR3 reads CASSLADGNYGYTF. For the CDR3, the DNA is TGTGCCAGCAGCTTAGCAGACGGCAACTATGGCTACACCTTC. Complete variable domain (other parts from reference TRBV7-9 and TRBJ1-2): DTGVSQNPRHKITKRGQNVTFRCDPISEHNRLYWYRQTLGQGPEFLTYFQNEAQLEKSRLLSDRFSAERPKGSFSTLEIQRTEQGDSAMYLCASSLADGNYGYTFGSGTRLTVV.

The CDR3 region is CASRLPSTDTQYF. The CDR3 coding sequence is TGTGCCAGCAGATTACCGAGCACAGATACGCAGTATTTT. V is TRBV6-5 and J is TRBJ2-3, with D uncertain. V lost 6 bases and J 0 bases, leaving 7 bases between the germline ends. The length of the CDR3 is 13 residues. Germline CDR1 and CDR2: MNHEY and SVGAGI.

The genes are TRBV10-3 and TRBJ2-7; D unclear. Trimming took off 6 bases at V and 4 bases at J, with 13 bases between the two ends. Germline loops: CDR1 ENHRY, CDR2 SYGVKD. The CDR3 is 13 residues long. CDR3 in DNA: TGTGCCATCAGCGCCGATGTAGGTTACGAGCAGTACTTC. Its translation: CAISADVGYEQYF.